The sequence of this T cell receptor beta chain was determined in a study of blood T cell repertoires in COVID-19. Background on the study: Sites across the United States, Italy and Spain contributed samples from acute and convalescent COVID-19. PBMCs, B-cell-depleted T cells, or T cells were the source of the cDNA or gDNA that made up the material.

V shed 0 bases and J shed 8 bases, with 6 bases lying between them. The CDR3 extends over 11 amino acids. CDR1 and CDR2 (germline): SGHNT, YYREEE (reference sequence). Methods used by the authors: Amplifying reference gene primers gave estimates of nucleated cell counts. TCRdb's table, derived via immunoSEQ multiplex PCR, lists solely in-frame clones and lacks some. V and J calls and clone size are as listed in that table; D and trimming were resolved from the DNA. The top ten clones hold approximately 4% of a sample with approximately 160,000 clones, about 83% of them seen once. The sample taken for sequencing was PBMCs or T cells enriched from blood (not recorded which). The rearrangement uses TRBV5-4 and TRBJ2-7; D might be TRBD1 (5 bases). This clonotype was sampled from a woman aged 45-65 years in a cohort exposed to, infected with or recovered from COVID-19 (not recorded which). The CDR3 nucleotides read TGTGCCAGCAGCTTGGCAGGGCAGCAGTACTTC. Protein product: CASSLAGQQYF. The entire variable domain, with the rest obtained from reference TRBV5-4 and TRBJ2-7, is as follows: ETGVTQSPTHLIKTRGQQVTLRCSSQSGHNTVSWYQQALGQGPQFIFQYYREEENGRGNFPPRFSGLQFPNYSSELNVNALELDDSALYLCASSLAGQQYFGPGTRLTVT.